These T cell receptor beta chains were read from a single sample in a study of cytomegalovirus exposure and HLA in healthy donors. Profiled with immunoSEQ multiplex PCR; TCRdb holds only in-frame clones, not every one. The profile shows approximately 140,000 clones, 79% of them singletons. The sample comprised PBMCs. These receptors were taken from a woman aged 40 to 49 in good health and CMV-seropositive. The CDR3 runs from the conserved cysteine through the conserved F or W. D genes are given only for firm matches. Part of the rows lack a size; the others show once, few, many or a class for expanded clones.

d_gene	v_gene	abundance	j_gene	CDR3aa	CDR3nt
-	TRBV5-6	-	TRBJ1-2	CASTLRGKGGYTF	TGTGCCAGCACCCTTCGGGGGAAAGGGGGCTACACCTTC
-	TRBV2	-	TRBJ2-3	CASVVSQGRTDTQYF	TGTGCCAGCGTGGTAAGCCAGGGGCGCACAGATACGCAGTATTTT
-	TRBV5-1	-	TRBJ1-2	CASSADYGYTF	TGCGCCAGCAGCGCGGACTATGGCTACACCTTC
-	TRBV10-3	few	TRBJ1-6	CASRAGSNSPLHF	TGTGCCAGTCGGGCAGGGTCCAATTCACCCCTCCACTTT
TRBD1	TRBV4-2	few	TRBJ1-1	CASSHRQGDTEAFF	TGTGCCAGCAGCCACCGACAGGGGGACACTGAAGCTTTCTTT
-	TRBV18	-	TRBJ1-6	CASSPQGLGSPLHF	TGTGCCAGCTCACCACAGGGGCTAGGCTCACCCCTCCACTTT
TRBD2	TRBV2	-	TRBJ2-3	CASRSTMIAGGTDTQYF	TGTGCCAGCAGATCCACGATGATCGCGGGGGGCACAGATACGCAGTATTTT
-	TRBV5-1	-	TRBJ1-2	CASSPGRVDYGYTF	TGCGCCAGCAGCCCCGGCAGGGTGGACTATGGCTACACCTTC
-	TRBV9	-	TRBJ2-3	CASRGDGYTDTQYF	TGTGCCAGCAGAGGAGACGGGTACACAGATACGCAGTATTTT
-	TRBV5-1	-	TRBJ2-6	CASSPDGLPGANVLTF	TGCGCCAGCAGCCCGGACGGACTGCCTGGGGCCAACGTCCTGACTTTC
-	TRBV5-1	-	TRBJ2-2	CASSLVAGSTGELFF	TGCGCCAGCAGCTTGGTTGCGGGGAGCACCGGGGAGCTGTTTTTT
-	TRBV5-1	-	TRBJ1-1	CASKAGGANTEAFF	TGCGCCAGTAAGGCCGGGGGGGCGAACACTGAAGCTTTCTTT
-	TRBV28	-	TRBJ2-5	CASRSQPGQGLETQYF	TGTGCCAGCAGATCACAACCGGGACAAGGGTTGGAGACCCAGTACTTC
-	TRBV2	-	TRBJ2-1	CASSVYIGTPNNEQFF	TGTGCCAGCAGTGTTTATATTGGGACACCGAACAATGAGCAGTTCTTC
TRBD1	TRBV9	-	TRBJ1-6	CASSDQGQPNSPLHF	TGTGCCAGCAGCGATCAGGGACAGCCGAATTCACCCCTCCACTTT
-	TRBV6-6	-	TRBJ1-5	CASTTRRRSNQPQHF	TGTGCCAGCACCACCCGGAGGCGGAGCAATCAGCCCCAGCATTTT
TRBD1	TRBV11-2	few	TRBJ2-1	CASSYGQGSHNEQFF	TGTGCCAGCAGCTACGGACAGGGGTCGCACAATGAGCAGTTCTTC
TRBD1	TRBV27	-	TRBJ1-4	CASSLSGGGVEKLFF	TGTGCCAGCAGTTTATCCGGAGGGGGCGTAGAAAAACTGTTTTTT
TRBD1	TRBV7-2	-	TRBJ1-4	CASSLGLQGEKLFF	TGTGCCAGCAGCTTAGGACTACAGGGGGAAAAACTGTTTTTT
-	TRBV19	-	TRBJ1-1	CASSQDRGIEAFF	TGTGCCAGTAGCCAAGACAGAGGCATTGAAGCTTTCTTT
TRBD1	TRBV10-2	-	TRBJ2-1	CASTEDRGDSEQFF	TGCGCCAGCACCGAGGACAGGGGAGATAGCGAGCAGTTCTTC
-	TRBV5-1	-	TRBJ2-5	CASSLGLQETQYF	TGCGCCAGCAGCTTGGGACTACAAGAGACCCAGTACTTC
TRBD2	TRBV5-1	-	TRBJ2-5	CASSLGLAGPWKETQYF	TGCGCCAGCAGCCTGGGACTAGCGGGGCCCTGGAAAGAGACCCAGTACTTC
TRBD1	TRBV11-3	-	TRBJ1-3	CASSSPYRDRPSGNTIYF	TGTGCCAGCAGCTCGCCTTACAGGGACAGACCATCGGGAAACACCATATATTTT
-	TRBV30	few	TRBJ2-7	CAWSAGLGGEQYF	TGTGCCTGGAGTGCGGGGCTGGGAGGCGAGCAGTACTTC
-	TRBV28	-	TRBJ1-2	CASSYRDEGYTF	TGTGCCAGCAGTTACAGGGATGAGGGCTACACCTTC
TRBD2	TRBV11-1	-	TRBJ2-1	CASSLGLAAYNEQFF	TGTGCCAGCAGCTTAGGACTAGCGGCCTACAATGAGCAGTTCTTC
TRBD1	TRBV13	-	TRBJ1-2	CASSRDRGEGGYTF	TGTGCCAGCAGCCGGGACAGGGGAGAGGGTGGCTACACCTTC
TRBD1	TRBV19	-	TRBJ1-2	CASTQNRGSGYTF	TGTGCCAGTACCCAAAACAGGGGGTCCGGCTACACCTTC
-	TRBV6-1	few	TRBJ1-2	CASRTQGSGYTF	TGTGCCAGCAGGACACAGGGAAGCGGCTACACCTTC
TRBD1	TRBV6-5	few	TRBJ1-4	CASSDTGGNEKLFF	TGTGCCAGCAGTGATACAGGGGGAAATGAAAAACTGTTTTTT
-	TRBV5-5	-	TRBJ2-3	CASSPGQPSTDTQYF	TGTGCCAGCAGCCCTGGACAGCCTAGCACAGATACGCAGTATTTT
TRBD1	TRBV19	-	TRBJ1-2	CASSTPGGNYGYTF	TGTGCCAGTAGTACTCCAGGGGGTAACTATGGCTACACCTTC
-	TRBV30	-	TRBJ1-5	CAWSVLSNQPQHF	TGTGCCTGGAGTGTCCTAAGCAATCAGCCCCAGCATTTT
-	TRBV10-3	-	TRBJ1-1	CAISEDALGGGYTEAFF	TGTGCCATCAGTGAAGACGCCCTCGGGGGGGGTTATACTGAAGCTTTCTTT
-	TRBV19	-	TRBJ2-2	CASSIRGSGEPFF	TGTGCCAGTAGTATAAGAGGATCCGGGGAGCCGTTTTTT
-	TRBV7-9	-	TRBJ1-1	CASSPGAANTEAFF	TGTGCCAGCAGCCCAGGGGCAGCGAACACTGAAGCTTTCTTT
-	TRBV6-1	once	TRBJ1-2	CASSEGPGHGYTF	TGTGCCAGCAGTGAAGGGCCTGGCCATGGCTACACCTTC
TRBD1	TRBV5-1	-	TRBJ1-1	CASSSMPGQNTEASF	TGCGCCAGCAGCTCAATGCCGGGACAGAACACTGAAGCTTCCTTT
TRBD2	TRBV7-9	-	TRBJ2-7	CASSGGGSYEQYF	TGTGCCAGCAGCGGGGGAGGGTCCTACGAGCAGTACTTC
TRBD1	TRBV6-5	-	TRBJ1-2	CASNDRDYGYTF	TGTGCCAGCAATGACAGGGACTATGGCTACACCTTC
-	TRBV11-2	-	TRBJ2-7	CASSLNGRDYEQYF	TGTGCCAGCAGCTTGAATGGCAGGGACTACGAGCAGTACTTC